This T cell receptor beta chain emerged from a study of PD-1 blockade in classical Hodgkin lymphoma. The wider study: Nivolumab dosed at 3 mg/kg went to patients intravenously every 2 weeks.

About this clone itself: Its target is not known. The same CDR3 arises from other DNA sequences in this sample as well.

From germline, CDR1 is SGHRS and CDR2 YFSETQ. The ends were cut back, 3 bases at V and 0 bases at J, with 9 bases in the middle. This CDR3 spans 15 amino acids. Method: immunoSEQ multiplex PCR; TCRdb's copy keeps in-frame clones and lacks some. The profile shows tens of thousands of clones, about 85% of them singletons. Time point meaning: cycle 4 day 1 (C4D1), after 6 weeks of nivolumab. The patients all showed relapse after autologous stem cell transplantation, while their brentuximab vedotin exposure varied. Overall study findings and caveats: Reports described newly diagnosed patients as having lower baseline TCR diversity than healthy donors.

The TCR originated in a human donor with classical Hodgkin lymphoma. The material sequenced was peripheral blood mononuclear cells (PBMCs), taken before the fourth cycle of nivolumab. This chain links TRBV5-1 with TRBJ2-2; D is tentatively TRBD1 or TRBD2 (5 bases each). The CDR3 coding sequence is TGCGCCAGCAGCTCGGGACGGGCGAACACCGGGGAGCTGTTTTTT. As protein: CASSSGRANTGELFF. Together with reference TRBV5-1 and TRBJ2-2, the CDR3 gives the full variable domain: KAGVTQTPRYLIKTRGQQVTLSCSPISGHRSVSWYQQTPGQGLQFLFEYFSETQRNKGNFPGRFSGRQFSNSRSEMNVSTLELGDSALYLCASSSGRANTGELFFGEGSRLTVL.